A selection of T cell receptor beta chains follows, all from one sample in a study of blood T cell repertoires in COVID-19. The table came from immunoSEQ multiplex PCR; TCRdb's copy has only in-frame clones and leaves some out. The sample yields 100,000 to 150,000 clones, about 74% seen once. Sequencing was done on a sample of peripheral blood. The receptor set was obtained from a man older than 75 with COVID-19, enrolled during active disease. Each CDR3 is given with its conserved first and last residue. A D gene is named only where the DNA matches it firmly. Size is stated for part of the rows, as once, few or many counts, or as a class when the clone is expanded.

j_call: TRBJ1-5; d_call: TRBD1; v_call: TRBV28; clone_size: -; cdr3_aa: CASRDRAYSNQPQHF; cdr3_nt: TGTGCCAGCAGAGACAGGGCCTATAGCAATCAGCCCCAGCATTTT
j_call: TRBJ1-5; d_call: TRBD1; v_call: TRBV6-5; clone_size: -; cdr3_aa: CASSRQGDQPQHF; cdr3_nt: TGTGCCAGCAGTAGACAGGGGGATCAGCCCCAGCATTTT
j_call: TRBJ2-7; d_call: TRBD1; v_call: TRBV7-9; clone_size: -; cdr3_aa: CASSPGQGSPYEQYF; cdr3_nt: TGTGCCAGCAGCCCCGGACAGGGAAGCCCGTACGAGCAGTACTTC
j_call: TRBJ1-5; d_call: -; v_call: TRBV6-1; clone_size: -; cdr3_aa: CASSETVNQPQHF; cdr3_nt: TGTGCCAGCAGTGAGACAGTCAATCAGCCCCAGCATTTT
j_call: TRBJ2-5; d_call: TRBD1; v_call: TRBV18; clone_size: -; cdr3_aa: CASSPTVTGAETQYF; cdr3_nt: TGTGCCAGCTCTCCTACAGTGACAGGGGCAGAGACCCAGTACTTC
j_call: TRBJ2-1; d_call: TRBD2; v_call: TRBV27; clone_size: -; cdr3_aa: CASSFAGLALNEQFF; cdr3_nt: TGTGCCAGCAGTTTCGCGGGACTAGCGTTGAATGAGCAGTTCTTC
j_call: TRBJ2-1; d_call: -; v_call: TRBV3-1/TRBV3-2; clone_size: -; cdr3_aa: CASSQDFIRKSSYNEQFF; cdr3_nt: TGTGCCAGCAGCCAAGATTTTATCAGGAAGAGCTCCTACAATGAGCAGTTCTTC
j_call: TRBJ1-6; d_call: -; v_call: TRBV24-1; clone_size: -; cdr3_aa: CATSDSSAGRNSPLHF; cdr3_nt: TGTGCCACCAGTGATTCTAGCGCAGGGCGAAATTCACCCCTCCACTTT
j_call: TRBJ1-2; d_call: TRBD1; v_call: TRBV28; clone_size: -; cdr3_aa: CASRPGGYGYTF; cdr3_nt: TGTGCCAGCAGGCCAGGGGGCTATGGCTACACCTTC
j_call: TRBJ2-2; d_call: -; v_call: TRBV7-9; clone_size: -; cdr3_aa: CASSLWSTGELFF; cdr3_nt: TGTGCCAGCAGCTTATGGAGCACCGGGGAGCTGTTTTTT
j_call: TRBJ1-5; d_call: -; v_call: TRBV7-2; clone_size: -; cdr3_aa: CASTSWPGENQPQHF; cdr3_nt: TGTGCCAGCACCTCCTGGCCAGGGGAGAATCAGCCCCAGCATTTT
j_call: TRBJ2-7; d_call: -; v_call: TRBV2; clone_size: -; cdr3_aa: CASKPGVDEQYF; cdr3_nt: TGTGCCAGCAAACCAGGGGTTGACGAGCAGTACTTC
j_call: TRBJ1-4; d_call: TRBD1; v_call: TRBV5-1; clone_size: -; cdr3_aa: CASSLALRQGATNEKLFF; cdr3_nt: TGCGCCAGCAGCTTGGCCCTCCGACAGGGCGCAACTAATGAAAAACTGTTTTTT
j_call: TRBJ2-7; d_call: -; v_call: TRBV29-1; clone_size: -; cdr3_aa: CSVGGGQYF; cdr3_nt: TGCAGCGTTGGAGGAGGGCAGTACTTC
j_call: TRBJ2-5; d_call: -; v_call: TRBV25-1; clone_size: once; cdr3_aa: CASSLDTAVETQYF; cdr3_nt: TGTGCCAGCAGTTTGGACACGGCGGTGGAGACCCAGTACTTC
j_call: TRBJ1-2; d_call: -; v_call: TRBV4-1; clone_size: -; cdr3_aa: CASSQEKRDYGYTF; cdr3_nt: TGCGCCAGCAGCCAAGAGAAGAGGGACTATGGCTACACCTTC
j_call: TRBJ2-1; d_call: -; v_call: TRBV11-3; clone_size: -; cdr3_aa: CASSSPGGTGEQFF; cdr3_nt: TGTGCCAGCAGCTCGCCTGGAGGGACGGGGGAGCAGTTCTTC
j_call: TRBJ2-5; d_call: TRBD2; v_call: TRBV5-4; clone_size: -; cdr3_aa: CASSLSGSKETQYF; cdr3_nt: TGTGCCAGCAGCTTGAGCGGGAGTAAGGAGACCCAGTACTTC
j_call: TRBJ2-1; d_call: -; v_call: TRBV10-3; clone_size: few; cdr3_aa: CAISARADRSYNEQFF; cdr3_nt: TGTGCCATCAGTGCTCGAGCGGACCGCTCCTACAATGAGCAGTTCTTC
j_call: TRBJ1-1; d_call: -; v_call: TRBV6-1; clone_size: few; cdr3_aa: CASSELARGTTEAFF; cdr3_nt: TGTGCCAGCAGTGAACTAGCCAGGGGTACCACTGAAGCTTTCTTT
j_call: TRBJ2-3; d_call: TRBD1; v_call: TRBV28; clone_size: -; cdr3_aa: CASKGARAITDTQYF; cdr3_nt: TGTGCCAGCAAGGGGGCCCGAGCCATCACAGATACGCAGTATTTT
j_call: TRBJ1-5; d_call: -; v_call: TRBV30; clone_size: once; cdr3_aa: CAFGRGNQPQHF; cdr3_nt: TGTGCCTTCGGACGGGGGAATCAGCCCCAGCATTTT
j_call: TRBJ2-5; d_call: TRBD1; v_call: TRBV4-1; clone_size: -; cdr3_aa: CASSQGGRGQGETQYF; cdr3_nt: TGCGCCAGCAGCCAAGGGGGACGGGGACAGGGAGAGACCCAGTACTTC